The TCR beta chain under discussion was sequenced for a study of blood T cell repertoires in COVID-19. Study in general: Collection of acute and convalescent COVID-19 samples took place in the United States, Italy and Spain.

Using immunoSEQ multiplex PCR, the repertoire was profiled, and TCRdb retains in-frame clones only, with some absent. In the table there are around 140,000 clones, 60% to 80% of which are singletons. Trimming took off 6 bases at V and 2 bases at J, with 15 bases between the two ends. Germline CDR1 reads LGHDT; CDR2 reads YNNKEL (reference sequence). The CDR3 totals 15 residues. The chain is built from TRBV3-1 (or the pseudogene TRBV3-2) and TRBJ2-3, with a tentative D call TRBD2 (6 bases). The origin of this receptor is a woman between 45 and 60 years old with active or convalescent COVID-19. Material: peripheral blood. CDR3 residues: CASRPTGVSTDTQYF. DNA for the CDR3: TGTGCCAGCAGACCGACGGGAGTATCCACAGATACGCAGTATTTT.